The 30 T cell receptor beta chains listed next were all sequenced from one sample in a study of blood T cell repertoires in COVID-19. Profiled with immunoSEQ multiplex PCR; TCRdb holds only in-frame clones, not every one. This sample has some 170,000 clones, with more than 70% found just once. Sequenced: PBMCs or T cells enriched from blood (not recorded which). The source of these receptors is a man aged 35-49 years who had recovered from COVID-19.

The chain combines TRBV24-1 with TRBJ1-2; no firm D call. CDR3 length equals 15 residues. From germline, CDR1 is KGHDR and CDR2 SFDVKD. The V end was cut by 4 bases, the J end by 1 base, with 12 bases between. CDR3 sequence: CATSDSGFGNYGYTF. For the CDR3, the DNA is TGTGCCACCAGTGACTCCGGGTTCGGTAACTATGGCTACACCTTC.

The chain joins TRBV7-9 to TRBJ2-2; a weak D match, TRBD2 (5 bases). The germline CDR1 and CDR2 sequences are SEHNR and FQNEAQ (reference sequence). Between the trimmed V and J ends, which lost 4 bases and 4 bases, there was a span of 10 bases. This CDR3 has 14 residues. CDR3 protein: CASSSGRGTGELFF. CDR3 coding DNA: TGTGCCAGCAGCTCGGGTCGGGGCACCGGGGAGCTGTTTTTT.

This clone was detected a few times. This chain uses TRBV5-1 with TRBJ2-7; possible D gene TRBD2, 6 bases. There are 16 residues in the CDR3. CDR1 and CDR2 (germline): SGHRS, YFSETQ. Trimming removed 0 bases at V and 6 bases at J, with 19 bases between. The CDR3 protein is CASSLGTTGRSGEQYV. The CDR3 DNA is TGCGCCAGCAGCTTGGGAACGACCGGGAGATCTGGCGAGCAGTACGTC.

CDR3 coding DNA: TGTGCCAGTAGTTCCACGACAGAGGAAGCTTTCTTT. Protein sequence: CASSSTTEEAFF. The chain carries TRBV19 and TRBJ1-1; D perhaps matches TRBD1 (5 bases). V was pared by 5 bases and J by 8 bases, with 12 bases between. Germline V CDR1 and CDR2: LNHDA, SQIVND (reference sequence). CDR3 length: 12 amino acids. The complete variable domain, with remaining parts taken from reference TRBV19 and TRBJ1-1, reads DGGITQSPKYLFRKEGQNVTLSCEQNLNHDAMYWYRQDPGQGLRLIYYSQIVNDFQKGDIAEGYSVSREKKESFPLTVTSAQKNPTAFYLCASSSTTEEAFFGQGTRLTVV.

The V gene is TRBV5-1, the J gene TRBJ2-2, with D possibly being TRBD2 (5 bases). The CDR3 is 13 amino acids. CDR1 and CDR2 (germline): SGHRS, YFSETQ. Between the trimmed V and J ends, which lost 2 bases and 6 bases, there was a span of 8 bases. CDR3 coding DNA: TGCGCCAGCAGCTTAGGAGGAGCCGGGGAGCTGTTTTTT. This encodes CASSLGGAGELFF.

The V and J genes are TRBV4-2 and TRBJ2-1; 8 bases align to TRBD1. The CDR3 loop spans 16 amino acids. V shed 3 bases, J shed 6 bases, and the junction held 10 bases outside the gene matches. Germline CDR1 LGHNA, CDR2 YNFKEQ. CDR3 in DNA: TGTGCCAGCAGCCAGCAGGGGGCGGTCACAGGCAATGAGCAGTTCTTC. Translation: CASSQQGAVTGNEQFF.

CDR3 sequence: CASSLSGSSEQFF. DNA for the CDR3: TGTGCCAGCAGCTTATCCGGGAGCAGTGAGCAGTTCTTC. This chain joins TRBV7-6 and TRBJ2-1; possible D gene TRBD2, 6 bases. The CDR3 is made up of 13 amino acids. Trimming left V 2 bases short and J 9 bases short, with 11 bases between. Germline CDR1 reads SGHVS; CDR2 reads FNYEAQ.

The CDR3 DNA reads TGCAGCGTTGAAGGGACAGCTGGAAACACCATATATTTT. It encodes CSVEGTAGNTIYF. The V and J genes are TRBV29-1 and TRBJ1-3; maybe TRBD1 (6 bases). Trimming left V 1 base short and J 2 bases short, with 6 bases between. The CDR3 extends over 13 amino acids. Germline V gene data show CDR1 as SQVTM and CDR2 as ANQGSEA.

The J gene is TRBJ1-2, the V gene TRBV7-6; 10 nucleotides line up with TRBD1. CDR3 length: 14 amino acids. Germline V gene lookup returns CDR1 SGHVS and CDR2 FNYEAQ. V was clipped by 5 bases and J by 2 bases; unmatched bases: 2. CDR3 in amino acids: CASSTGQGNYGYTF. The DNA of the CDR3 is TGTGCCAGCAGCACGGGACAGGGGAACTATGGCTACACCTTC.

The chain links TRBV7-7 to TRBJ2-5; TRBD1 agrees at 8 bases. This CDR3 is 15 amino acids long. After removal of 5 bases from V and 7 bases from J, the junction contained 12 bases not matched to a gene. CDR1 SSHAT and CDR2 FNYEAQ come from the germline V gene (reference sequence). The CDR3 reads CASSPGQGRPGTQYF. DNA for the CDR3: TGTGCCAGCAGCCCAGGACAGGGAAGGCCCGGGACCCAGTACTTC. Full variable domain (missing parts from reference TRBV7-7 and TRBJ2-5): GAGVSQSPRYKVTKRGQDVTLRCDPISSHATLYWYQQALGQGPEFLTYFNYEAQPDKSGLPSDRFSAERPEGSISTLTIQRTEQRDSAMYRCASSPGQGRPGTQYFGPGTRLLVL.

The chain is built from TRBV2 and TRBJ1-1; no reliable D call. Between the trimmed V and J ends, which lost 4 bases and 1 base, there was a span of 7 bases. CDR3 length: 13 residues. In germline, CDR1 is SNHLY, CDR2 FYNNEI. CDR3: CASSGQPNTEAFF. The CDR3 DNA reads TGTGCCAGCAGTGGACAACCGAACACTGAAGCTTTCTTT.

The V gene is TRBV19, the J gene TRBJ2-2, with D possibly TRBD1 on 5 matching bases. Trimming left V 5 bases short and J 1 base short, with 8 bases between. Looked up from germline, CDR1 is LNHDA and CDR2 is SQIVND (reference sequence). The CDR3 loop spans 14 amino acids. The CDR3 spells CASSPQGNTGELFF. The CDR3 coding sequence is TGTGCCAGTAGTCCCCAGGGGAACACCGGGGAGCTGTTTTTT.

The chain recombines TRBV24-1 with TRBJ2-7; 11 bases agree with TRBD1. V gave up 8 bases and J gave up 4 bases; unmatched junction bases: 12. The CDR3 loop spans 16 amino acids. Germline V lookup: CDR1 KGHDR, CDR2 SFDVKD. The CDR3 coding sequence is TGTGCCACCACCAACCCGGGACAGGGGGAAGAGTACGAGCAGTACGTC. As protein: CATTNPGQGEEYEQYV.

J is TRBJ1-3 and V is TRBV9; D ambiguous. Looked up from germline, CDR1 is SGDLS and CDR2 is YYNGEE. The CDR3 extends over 15 amino acids. Trimming cost V 2 bases and J 1 base, with 10 bases left between them. CDR3: CASSVEGVSGNTIYF. DNA for the CDR3: TGTGCCAGCAGCGTTGAGGGAGTATCTGGAAACACCATATATTTT.

This sequence joins TRBV2 and TRBJ2-2; D is unclear. V was shortened by 4 bases and J by 2 bases, with 11 bases between the two germline ends. CDR1 SNHLY and CDR2 FYNNEI come from the germline V gene. The CDR3 has 15 residues. In nucleotides, the CDR3 is TGTGCCAGCAGTGGTGTCGCAGTTAACACCGGGGAGCTGTTTTTT. It encodes CASSGVAVNTGELFF.

The J gene is TRBJ2-2, the V gene TRBV10-3; 8 nucleotides agree with TRBD1. After removal of 11 bases from V and 1 base from J, the junction contained 3 bases not matched to a gene. Germline V lookup: CDR1 ENHRY, CDR2 SYGVKD. The length of the CDR3 is 13 residues. Written as DNA, the CDR3 is TGTGCCGTCGGGACAGGGAACACCGGGGAGCTGTTTTTT. Translated, it gives CAVGTGNTGELFF.

The V call is TRBV23-1, the J call TRBJ2-1, with D perhaps matching TRBD2 (6 bases). TRBV23-1 is assigned to the ORF class and has an uncertain function. This CDR3 contains 17 residues. Trimming pared 0 bases from V and 4 bases from J, leaving 16 bases between. The DNA of the CDR3 is TGCGCCAGCAGTCAATCGGGGCGGGGAATTAATTACAATGAGCAGTTCTTC. Protein: CASSQSGRGINYNEQFF.

This sequence joins TRBV30 and TRBJ1-1; TRBD1 agrees at 8 bases. The CDR3 covers 14 residues. Per the germline V gene, CDR1 is GTSNPN and CDR2 is SVGIG (reference sequence). With V trimmed by 0 bases and J by 1 base, 1 base remained unmatched. The CDR3 region has the DNA TGTGCCTGGAGTGTACAGGGGGGGAACACTGAAGCTTTCTTT. Its protein product is CAWSVQGGNTEAFF.

Regarding this clone: The same CDR3 can be traced to other DNA sequences in this sample. The J gene is TRBJ2-5, the V gene TRBV18; no reliable D call. Deletions cut 3 bases from V and 1 base from J, with 6 bases between. The CDR3 covers 13 residues. Germline-derived CDR1 and CDR2 are KGHSH and LQKENI. The CDR3 DNA sequence: TGTGCCAGCTCACCGGGCAGCCAAGAGACCCAGTACTTC. Amino acid sequence: CASSPGSQETQYF.

This sequence joins TRBV9 and TRBJ1-5, with D maybe TRBD1 (6 bases). The V end lost 3 bases, the J end lost 5 bases, and 9 bases lay between the germline ends. Per the germline V gene, CDR1 is SGDLS and CDR2 is YYNGEE. CDR3 length equals 13 residues. The DNA for the CDR3 is TGTGCCAGCAGCGATACAGGGTATCAGCCCCAGCATTTT. Translation: CASSDTGYQPQHF.

This clone was observed a single time. V and J are TRBV18 and TRBJ2-7; D is possibly TRBD1 (5 bases). Deletions cut 4 bases from V and 5 bases from J, with 12 bases between. The CDR3 is 13 amino acids. Germline assignment: CDR1 KGHSH and CDR2 LQKENI. The CDR3 spells CASSLGREDEQYV. CDR3 sequence (DNA): TGTGCCAGCTCACTGGGGCGAGAGGACGAGCAGTACGTC.

This chain's CDR3 is CASSRRPPTNEKLFF. The DNA of the CDR3 is TGTGCCAGTAGTAGGAGGCCACCAACTAATGAAAAACTGTTTTTT. This rearrangement joins TRBV19 to TRBJ1-4; D ambiguous. V lost 4 bases and J 0 bases, leaving 9 bases between the germline ends. The CDR3 sequence is 15 residues long. Germline CDR1 is LNHDA and CDR2 is SQIVND (reference sequence).

The rearrangement joins TRBV2 to TRBJ2-7, with TRBD1 matching over 7 bases. Germline V gene data show CDR1 as SNHLY and CDR2 as FYNNEI. The CDR3 totals 13 residues. V lost 5 bases, J lost 2 bases, and 3 bases stayed unmatched. DNA of the CDR3: TGTGCCAGCAGTCGCAGGGGGACCTACGAGCAGTACTTC. It is translated as CASSRRGTYEQYF. Filled out from reference TRBV2 and TRBJ2-7, the complete variable domain reads EPEVTQTPSHQVTQMGQEVILRCVPISNHLYFYWYRQILGQKVEFLVSFYNNEISEKSEIFDDQFSVERPDGSNFTLKIRSTKLEDSAMYFCASSRRGTYEQYFGPGTRLTVT.

This clone was seen just once. This chain links TRBV30 with TRBJ1-6, with D possibly matching TRBD1 (5 bases). V was trimmed by 4 bases and J by 13 bases, leaving 20 bases between them. In germline, CDR1 is GTSNPN, CDR2 SVGIG (reference sequence). This CDR3 contains 14 residues. CDR3 sequence (DNA): TGTGCCTGGAAGCATCGTCCCAAATACAGGCCCCTCCACTTT. It encodes CAWKHRPKYRPLHF. Full variable domain (remainder filled in from reference TRBV30 and TRBJ1-6): SQTIHQWPATLVQPVGSPLSLECTVEGTSNPNLYWYRQAAGRGLQLLFYSVGIGQISSEVPQNLSASRPQDRQFILSSKKLLLSDSGFYLCAWKHRPKYRPLHFGNGTRLTVT.

The chain combines TRBV10-3 with TRBJ1-3; 9 nucleotides agree with TRBD1. J lost 4 bases, V lost 10 bases, and 8 bases had no gene match. Looked up from germline, CDR1 is ENHRY and CDR2 is SYGVKD. The CDR3 is 14 amino acids. The CDR3 loop reads CATSGTGFGNTIYF. The CDR3 nucleotides read TGTGCCACCAGCGGGACAGGGTTCGGAAACACCATATATTTT.

The chain is built from TRBV5-1 and TRBJ1-1; 9 bases agree with TRBD1. CDR3 length: 13 amino acids. Germline V gene lookup returns CDR1 SGHRS and CDR2 YFSETQ. Trimming took 4 bases from V and 4 from J; bases not matched to a gene: 2. The CDR3 reads CASSAGQGTEAFF. CDR3 sequence (DNA): TGCGCCAGCAGCGCGGGACAGGGCACTGAAGCTTTCTTT.

The J gene is TRBJ1-2, the V gene TRBV29-1; 9 bases are shared with TRBD1. Germline loops: CDR1 SQVTM, CDR2 ANQGSEA. CDR3 length: 15 amino acids. V gave up 7 bases and J gave up 3 bases; unmatched junction bases: 12. CDR3 region: CSAQHRDRDYYGYTF. The CDR3 DNA sequence: TGCAGCGCCCAACACCGGGACAGGGATTACTATGGCTACACCTTC. The full variable domain, its missing parts supplied by reference TRBV29-1 and TRBJ1-2, is SAVISQKPSRDICQRGTSLTIQCQVDSQVTMMFWYRQQPGQSLTLIATANQGSEATYESGFVIDKFPISRPNLTFSTLTVSNMSPEDSSIYLCSAQHRDRDYYGYTFGSGTRLTVV.

The chain employs TRBV5-8 and TRBJ2-3; D is perhaps TRBD1 (6 bases). The CDR3 is 16 amino acids. V gave up 0 bases and J gave up 6 bases, with 17 bases separating them. The germline gives CDR1 SGHTS, CDR2 YDEGEE. The CDR3 coding sequence is TGTGCCAGCAGCTTGGCCGGGACAAGGGTCGGGGATACGCAGTATTTT. Translated, it gives CASSLAGTRVGDTQYF.

The CDR3 DNA reads TGCGCCAGCAGCTTGTTTGCGGGGAATGAGCAGTTCTTC. Its translation is CASSLFAGNEQFF. The rearrangement links TRBV5-1 to TRBJ2-1, with D possibly being TRBD2 (6 bases). This CDR3 is 13 amino acids long. V was clipped by 1 base and J by 7 bases, with 9 bases between them. The germline gives CDR1 SGHRS, CDR2 YFSETQ.

The chain has TRBV5-1 and TRBJ1-3, with D unresolved. V dropped 4 bases and J dropped 0 bases, with 11 bases sitting between them. CDR1 SGHRS and CDR2 YFSETQ come from the germline V gene. The CDR3 runs 15 residues. The CDR3 sequence: CASSPDGLSGNTIYF. As DNA, the CDR3 is TGCGCCAGCAGCCCGGACGGACTCTCTGGAAACACCATATATTTT. Drawing the rest from reference TRBV5-1 and TRBJ1-3, the complete variable domain is KAGVTQTPRYLIKTRGQQVTLSCSPISGHRSVSWYQQTPGQGLQFLFEYFSETQRNKGNFPGRFSGRQFSNSRSEMNVSTLELGDSALYLCASSPDGLSGNTIYFGEGSWLTVV.